This TCR beta chain was obtained from a study of control samples from healthy donors and cancer patients. Germline CDR1 and CDR2: MDHEN and SYDVKM. Losses at the gene ends were 5 bases for V and 7 bases for J; bases not matched to a gene: 6. The CDR3 runs to 15 residues. Method: immunoSEQ multiplex PCR; TCRdb's copy keeps in-frame clones and lacks some. This table has some 120,000 clones, 89% appearing once. V gene TRBV28 combines with J gene TRBJ1-5; 12 nucleotides align to TRBD1. Sequencing was carried out using blood. The receptor comes from a man aged 45 to 65 in good health. The CDR3 spells CASSPGTGGWQPQHF. The CDR3, as DNA: TGTGCCAGCAGTCCCGGGACAGGGGGCTGGCAGCCCCAGCATTTT.